This T cell receptor (beta chain) stems from a study of blood T cell repertoires in COVID-19. The CDR3 has 13 amino acids. Germline assignment: CDR1 SEHNR and CDR2 FQNEAQ (reference sequence). V was cut by 1 base and J by 3 bases, with 4 bases left in between. The protocol was immunoSEQ multiplex PCR, while the TCRdb copy is restricted to in-frame clones and leaves out a portion. Among approximately 240,000 clones listed, around 90% were seen once. This sequence originates from a woman aged 18-35 years who had recovered from COVID-19. J is TRBJ1-5 and V is TRBV7-9; D unresolved. Sequencing was done on a sample of peripheral blood. CDR3 sequence: CASSLGANQPQHF. As DNA, the CDR3 is TGTGCCAGCAGCTTAGGGGCCAATCAGCCCCAGCATTTT.